The text below deals with one TCR beta chain. Germline V gene lookup returns CDR1 SEHNR and CDR2 FQNEAQ (reference sequence). The length of the CDR3 is 13 residues. Trimming at V came to 1 base and at J to 9 bases, leaving 2 bases not matched to a gene. The data were taken from a study of blood T cell repertoires in COVID-19. Some clones are missing from TCRdb's copy, which holds only in-frame ones; the method was immunoSEQ multiplex PCR. The sample carries 200,000 to 250,000 clones, approximately 86% recorded once. This chain links TRBV7-9 with TRBJ1-4; 7 bases line up with TRBD1. This sequence was found in an older woman who had recovered from COVID-19. Sequenced: peripheral blood. CDR3 residues: CASSLGTGQKLFF. The CDR3 bases are TGTGCCAGCAGCTTAGGGACAGGACAAAAACTGTTTTTT.